This note documents a single T cell receptor beta chain sequence. These data come from a study of blood T cell repertoires in COVID-19. In the study overall: Sites across the United States, Italy and Spain contributed samples from acute and convalescent COVID-19. T cells, B-cell-depleted T cells, or PBMCs provided the cDNA or gDNA that served as material.

Original handling: Amplification of reference gene primers was used by the study to estimate nucleated cell counts. Assay: immunoSEQ multiplex PCR; the TCRdb copy retains only in-frame clones and omits some. V and J calls and clone size are as listed in that table; D and trimming were resolved from the DNA. The sample consists of around 40,000 clones, approximately 85% of them appearing once. Sequencing was performed on peripheral blood. The source of this sequence is a human donor in a cohort sampled during active COVID-19.

CDR3 amino acids: CASSPGHRSAEAFF. The CDR3 coding sequence is TGTGCCAGCAGCCCGGGACATAGATCGGCTGAAGCTTTCTTT. The chain links TRBV5-6 to TRBJ1-1, with D tentatively TRBD1 (6 bases). Deletions cut 4 bases from V and 6 bases from J, with 16 bases between. The CDR3 totals 14 residues. Per the germline V gene, CDR1 is SGHDT and CDR2 is YYEEEE.